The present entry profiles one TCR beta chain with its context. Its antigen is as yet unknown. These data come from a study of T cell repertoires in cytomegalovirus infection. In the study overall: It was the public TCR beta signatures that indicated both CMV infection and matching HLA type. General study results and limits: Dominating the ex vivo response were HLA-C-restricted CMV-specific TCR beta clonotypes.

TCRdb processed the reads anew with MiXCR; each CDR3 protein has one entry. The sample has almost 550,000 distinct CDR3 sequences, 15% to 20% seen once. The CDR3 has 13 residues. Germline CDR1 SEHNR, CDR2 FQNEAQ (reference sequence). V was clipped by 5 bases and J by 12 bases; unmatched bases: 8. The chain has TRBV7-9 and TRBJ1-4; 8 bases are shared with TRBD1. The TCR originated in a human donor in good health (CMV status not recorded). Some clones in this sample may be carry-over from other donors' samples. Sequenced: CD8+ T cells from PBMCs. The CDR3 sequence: CASSPPDRAQLFF. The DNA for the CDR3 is TGTGCCAGCAGCCCACCGGACAGGGCACAACTGTTTTTT.